The present TCR beta chain was sequenced within a study of blood T cell repertoires in COVID-19. Whole-study context: Samples came from the United States, Italy and Spain, spanning acute and convalescent COVID-19. From T cells, B-cell-depleted T cells, or PBMCs came the material, which was cDNA or gDNA.

Generated by immunoSEQ multiplex PCR, the TCRdb table keeps only in-frame clones and is missing some. The sample records fewer than 500,000 clones, roughly 80% being singletons. This CDR3 has 13 amino acids. Trimming took 9 bases from V and 7 from J, leaving 19 bases between them. Germline loops: CDR1 LNHDA, CDR2 SQIVND (reference sequence). The sequencing sample was made of peripheral blood. The rearrangement uses TRBV19 and TRBJ2-7; D perhaps matches TRBD2 (5 bases). The receptor's source is a human donor with acute or convalescent COVID-19. The donor label of this sample is uncertain. Here the CDR3 reads CASSVQRTGEQYF. The CDR3 DNA sequence: TGTGCCAGCTCGGTGCAGAGAACGGGAGAGCAGTACTTC.